The present T cell receptor beta chain was sequenced within a study of response to subunit inactivated influenza vaccine. There are 15 residues in the CDR3. Looked up from germline, CDR1 is PRHDT and CDR2 is FYEKMQ (reference sequence). Trimming removed 5 bases from V and 6 bases from J; junction bases left unmatched: 10. This clonotype appeared a few times. TCRdb analysed the RT-PCR reads with MiXCR anew, one entry per CDR3 protein. This sample has some 540,000 distinct CDR3 sequences, with approximately 22% found just once. These records were also assigned to another study, of T cells expressing NK-cell markers. That paper states: UMI-tagged 5'RACE template switching yielded the TCR beta cDNA. The study drew TCR beta repertoires from sorted CD3+CD56+NKG2C+, CD3+CD56+NKG2C- and CD3+CD56-NKG2C+ T cells. With respect to HCMV, most of the eight sequenced donors were seropositive, and one was seronegative. In a group of about 6 donors, dominant NKG2C+ clonotypes represented about 1.0-7.5% of CD8+ T cells. The leading position in the CD3+CD56-NKG2C+ fraction of a handful of donors also went to these clonotypes.

The TCR originated in a man between 50 and 59 years old who received an inactivated influenza vaccine. This sequence joins TRBV13 and TRBJ2-1, with 7 positions matching TRBD1. The sample was CD4+ T cells sorted from PBMCs, taken 11 to 12 days after vaccination. The CDR3 DNA reads TGTGCCAGCAGCCACTCGGACAGGTATGCCAATGAGCAGTTCTTC. Protein: CASSHSDRYANEQFF.